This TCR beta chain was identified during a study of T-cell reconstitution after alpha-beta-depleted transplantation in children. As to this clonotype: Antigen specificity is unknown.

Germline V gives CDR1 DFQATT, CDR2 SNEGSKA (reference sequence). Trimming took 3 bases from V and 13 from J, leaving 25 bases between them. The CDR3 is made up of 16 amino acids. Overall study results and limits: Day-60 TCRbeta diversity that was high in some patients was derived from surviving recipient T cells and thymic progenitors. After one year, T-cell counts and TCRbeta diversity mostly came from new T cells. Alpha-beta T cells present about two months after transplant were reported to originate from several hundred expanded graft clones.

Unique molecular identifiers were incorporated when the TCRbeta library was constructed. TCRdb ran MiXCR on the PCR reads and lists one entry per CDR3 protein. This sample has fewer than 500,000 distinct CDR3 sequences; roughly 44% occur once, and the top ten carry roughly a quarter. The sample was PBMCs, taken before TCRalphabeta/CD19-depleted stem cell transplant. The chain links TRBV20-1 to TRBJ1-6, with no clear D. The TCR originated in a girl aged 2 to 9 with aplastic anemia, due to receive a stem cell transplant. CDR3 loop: CSASNLVRRIVSPLHF. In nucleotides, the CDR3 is TGCAGTGCTAGCAATCTCGTCCGCCGCATAGTTTCGCCCCTCCACTTT.